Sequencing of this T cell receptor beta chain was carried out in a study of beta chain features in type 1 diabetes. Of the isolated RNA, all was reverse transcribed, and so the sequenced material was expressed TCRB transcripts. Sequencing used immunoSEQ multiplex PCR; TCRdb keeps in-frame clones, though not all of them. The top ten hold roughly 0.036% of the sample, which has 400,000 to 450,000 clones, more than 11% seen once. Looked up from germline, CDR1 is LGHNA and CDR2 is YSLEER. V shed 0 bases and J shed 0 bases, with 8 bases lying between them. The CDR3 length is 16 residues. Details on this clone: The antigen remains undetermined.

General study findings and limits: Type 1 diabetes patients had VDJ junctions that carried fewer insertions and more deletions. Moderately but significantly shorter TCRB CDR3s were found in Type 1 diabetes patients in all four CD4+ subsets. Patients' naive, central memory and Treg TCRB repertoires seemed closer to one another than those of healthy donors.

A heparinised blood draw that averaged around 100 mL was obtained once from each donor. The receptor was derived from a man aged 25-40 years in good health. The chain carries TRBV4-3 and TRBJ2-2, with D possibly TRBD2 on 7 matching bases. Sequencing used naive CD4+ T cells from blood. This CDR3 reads CASSQEGGANTGELFF. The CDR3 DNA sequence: TGCGCCAGCAGCCAAGAAGGGGGGGCGAACACCGGGGAGCTGTTTTTT.